Presented here are 5 T cell receptor beta chains from one specimen sequenced in a study of shared clonotypes between healthy human individuals. Data came from immunoSEQ multiplex PCR; TCRdb stores just in-frame clones and leaves some out. Counted here are some 2 million clones, about 95% occurring once; the ten biggest clones make up roughly 1%. Terminally differentiated effector memory CD45RA+ cells were excluded from the naive CD8 cells, which were CD45RO-negative and positively selected for CCR7. The sequencing sample was made of naive CD8+ T cells sorted from blood. The receptors were sampled from a young man in good health.

The chain links TRBV30 to TRBJ2-2; D remains unclear. The V and J ends lost 7 bases and 6 bases respectively, with 12 bases between them. This CDR3 region has 12 residues. Germline V gene lookup returns CDR1 GTSNPN and CDR2 SVGIG (reference sequence). As DNA, the CDR3 is TGTGCCTTCCAATGGCCGGCCGGGGAGCTGTTTTTT. Translating it yields CAFQWPAGELFF.

The gene calls are TRBV30 and TRBJ2-7; the match to TRBD2 covers 11 bases. The CDR3 has 16 residues. CDR1 is GTSNPN and CDR2 is SVGIG in the germline V gene (reference sequence). With V trimmed by 2 bases and J by 2 bases, 8 bases remained unmatched. CDR3 nucleotides: TGTGCCTGGAGTATCACTAGCGGGGGTCCCGCCTACGAGCAGTACTTC. Translation: CAWSITSGGPAYEQYF.

This chain links TRBV4-2 with TRBJ2-7; tentative D call: TRBD1 (5 bases). V was pared by 1 base and J by 0 bases, with 13 bases between. This CDR3 spans 16 amino acids. Germline CDR1 LGHNA, CDR2 YNFKEQ. The CDR3 DNA reads as TGTGCCAGCAGCCAAGTACAGGTTTTCAGCTCCTACGAGCAGTACTTC. Amino acids: CASSQVQVFSSYEQYF.

The chain has TRBV25-1 and TRBJ2-5; D not resolved. Trimming took 7 bases from V and 5 from J, leaving 5 bases between them. There are 10 residues in the CDR3. From germline, CDR1 is MGHDK and CDR2 SYGVNS. The CDR3 spells CASTPETQYF. The CDR3 region has the DNA TGTGCCAGCACTCCTGAGACCCAGTACTTC. Using reference TRBV25-1 and TRBJ2-5 for the parts outside the CDR3, the full variable domain is EADIYQTPRYLVIGTGKKITLECSQTMGHDKMYWYQQDPGMELHLIHYSYGVNSTEKGDLSSESTVSRIRTEHFPLTLESARPSHTSQYLCASTPETQYFGPGTRLLVL.

The chain uses TRBV5-6 and TRBJ1-1; D remains ambiguous. The CDR3 is 15 residues long. Germline V CDR1 and CDR2: SGHDT, YYEEEE. V was cut by 0 bases and J by 0 bases, with 9 bases left in between. The CDR3 sequence is CASSLVGGLNTEAFF. As DNA, the CDR3 is TGTGCCAGCAGCTTGGTAGGCGGTTTGAACACTGAAGCTTTCTTT.